The present T cell receptor (beta chain) was sequenced within a study of blood T cell repertoires in COVID-19. Profiling relied on immunoSEQ multiplex PCR, and the TCRdb table lists in-frame clones only, not all of them. This table holds about 200,000 clones, 81% found once. The CDR3 runs 15 residues. Trimming cost V 2 bases and J 0 bases, with 11 bases left between them. CDR1 is SGHAT and CDR2 is FQNNGV in the germline V gene. The sample taken for sequencing was peripheral blood. This sequence joins TRBV11-2 and TRBJ2-7, with D perhaps matching TRBD2 (5 bases). The clonotype originates from a woman older than 75 with acute or convalescent COVID-19. CDR3 residues: CASSLSGGPSYEQYF. In nucleotides, the CDR3 is TGTGCCAGCAGCTTATCCGGCGGGCCCTCCTACGAGCAGTACTTC.